This T cell receptor beta chain was sequenced for a study of shared clonotypes between healthy human individuals. The table came from immunoSEQ multiplex PCR; TCRdb's copy has only in-frame clones and leaves some out. The table has 1 million to 1.3 million clones, roughly 74% seen once; the top ten hold under 0.8%. General study findings and limits: The sole specimen, blood, was sampled, and tissue repertoires likely differ.

The germline gives CDR1 SGHRS, CDR2 YFSETQ. With V trimmed by 3 bases and J by 5 bases, 4 bases remained unmatched. CDR3 length: 14 residues. This clone was seen a single time. What it binds is not known. The J gene is TRBJ1-1, the V gene TRBV5-1; TRBD1 aligns across 10 bases. Material for sequencing was memory CD4+ T cells from PBMCs. The subset here: CD45RA-negative fraction. The receptor comes from a man younger than 35 in good health. Some clones in this sample may be carry-over from other donors' samples. The CDR3 DNA reads TGCGCCAGCAGCTCGGGACAGGGGAGTACTGAAGCTTTCTTT. Amino acid sequence: CASSSGQGSTEAFF.